This TCR beta chain was identified during a study of cytomegalovirus exposure and HLA in healthy donors. Study background: Inside one of the first data releases sat around 80 million unique TCRs taken from HLA-typed donors. General study points: TCR beta V segments were, for the most part, productive about 87% or about 30% of the time in an earlier analysis.

On this clone: Its antigen is as yet unknown.

This CDR3 spans 14 amino acids. With 4 bases clipped from V and 5 bases from J, the junction kept 5 bases outside the gene matches. Germline V gene lookup returns CDR1 SGHAT and CDR2 FQNNGV. Amplification used 60 Vbeta primers and 13 Jbeta primers. The protocol was immunoSEQ multiplex PCR, while the TCRdb copy is restricted to in-frame clones and leaves out a portion. This sample carries 110,000 to 150,000 clones, with around 0.96% going to the ten biggest clones. This rearrangement joins TRBV11-2 to TRBJ2-5; 9 nucleotides line up with TRBD2. The sequencing sample was made of PBMCs. The TCR originated in a male donor in good health and CMV-seronegative. The DNA of the CDR3 is TGTGCCAGCAGCTCGGGACTAGCTACGGAGACCCAGTACTTC. Translation gives CASSSGLATETQYF.